Below, 17 T cell receptor beta chains from the same sample are listed, as sequenced in a study of blood T cell repertoires in COVID-19. Using immunoSEQ multiplex PCR, the repertoire was profiled, and TCRdb retains in-frame clones only, with some absent. This sample has some 36,000 clones, with approximately 90% found just once. The source material was peripheral blood. Receptors originate from a man in his 60s with active or convalescent COVID-19.

This clone is a singleton in its sample. V gene TRBV19 combines with J gene TRBJ1-2; D not resolved. Per the germline V gene, CDR1 is LNHDA and CDR2 is SQIVND (reference sequence). The CDR3 has 12 residues. Trimming cost V 6 bases and J 8 bases, with 13 bases left between them. The CDR3, as DNA: TGTGCCAGTAGGGGCAGAAGATTCGGCTACACCTTC. Its protein is CASRGRRFGYTF.

The chain uses TRBV6-5 and TRBJ2-3; D remains unclear. Germline V gene sequence: CDR1 MNHEY, CDR2 SVGAGI. This CDR3 is 14 amino acids long. V was shortened by 6 bases and J by 3 bases, with 13 bases between the two germline ends. The CDR3 sequence: CASSPGHSTDTQYF. The CDR3 coding sequence is TGTGCCAGCAGCCCAGGCCATTCTACAGATACGCAGTATTTT.

This clone was recorded only once. V usage is TRBV2 and J usage is TRBJ2-1, with TRBD1 matching over 8 bases. The CDR3 has 14 residues. Germline lookup yields CDR1 SNHLY and CDR2 FYNNEI. V gave up 4 bases and J gave up 7 bases; unmatched junction bases: 6. The CDR3 loop reads CASSVQGAGNEQFF. CDR3 bases: TGTGCCAGCAGTGTGCAGGGGGCCGGGAATGAGCAGTTCTTC.

The genes are TRBV10-1 and TRBJ1-2; 9 bases are shared with TRBD1. Germline values: CDR1 WNHNN, CDR2 SYGVQD (reference sequence). This CDR3 contains 13 residues. V lost 5 bases to trimming and J lost 8 bases; unmatched junction nucleotides: 6. The CDR3 coding sequence is TGCGCCAGCAGTCGGGGACAGGGAGGCGGCTACACCTTC. This codes for CASSRGQGGGYTF.

This chain joins TRBV7-3 and TRBJ1-1, with 9 bases lining up with TRBD1. This CDR3 contains 14 residues. The V segment lost 5 bases and the J segment 5 bases; nucleotides outside the gene matches: 6. Looked up from germline, CDR1 is SGHTA and CDR2 is FQGTGA. In DNA form, the CDR3 reads TGTGCCAGCAGCGACCGGGACAGGGCGACTGAAGCTTTCTTT. Amino acid sequence: CASSDRDRATEAFF.

This chain joins TRBV27 and TRBJ2-7, with D perhaps TRBD2 (5 bases). Per germline, CDR1 MNHEY and CDR2 SMNVEV (reference sequence). The CDR3 is 12 amino acids. The germline V and J ends were trimmed by 6 bases and 0 bases, with 6 bases remaining between them. The CDR3 DNA follows: TGTGCCAGCAGGGACTCCTCCTACGAGCAGTACTTC. The encoded protein is CASRDSSYEQYF.

The chain combines TRBV19 with TRBJ1-2, with a tentative D call TRBD1 (5 bases). Germline CDR1 and CDR2: LNHDA and SQIVND (reference sequence). The V end lost 3 bases, the J end lost 7 bases, and 21 bases lay between the germline ends. CDR3 length: 16 amino acids. The CDR3 DNA sequence: TGTGCCAGTAGTATTCAGGGTATGGTGGCAACCTCTGGCTACACCTTC. It is translated as CASSIQGMVATSGYTF.

CDR3 amino acids: CASSQVKGQGAYTGELFF. In nucleotides, the CDR3 is TGCGCCAGCAGCCAAGTAAAAGGCCAGGGGGCCTACACCGGGGAGCTGTTTTTT. The V and J genes are TRBV4-3 and TRBJ2-2, with 8 bases lining up with TRBD1. V dropped 1 base and J dropped 3; count of bases not matched to a gene: 10. CDR1 LGHNA and CDR2 YSLEER come from the germline V gene. The CDR3 is 18 amino acids.

The rearrangement uses TRBV19 and TRBJ1-4, with 7 nucleotides matching TRBD1. Germline lookup yields CDR1 LNHDA and CDR2 SQIVND (reference sequence). The V gene end was trimmed by 7 bases and the J gene end by 0 bases; junction bases not matched to a gene: 5. The CDR3 has 15 residues. The CDR3 nucleotides read TGTGCCAGTAAACAAGGGGGCGCAACTAATGAAAAACTGTTTTTT. This codes for CASKQGGATNEKLFF.

The chain couples TRBV28 to TRBJ1-2; D is possibly TRBD1 (5 bases). There are 12 residues in the CDR3. Germline CDR1 is MDHEN and CDR2 is SYDVKM. The V gene lost 4 bases and the J gene lost 3 bases, with 6 bases spanning the gap. Here the CDR3 DNA reads TGTGCCAGCAGTTCCAGGGACTATGGCTACACCTTC. Amino acids: CASSSRDYGYTF.

The chain combines TRBV2 with TRBJ2-1; D is possibly TRBD2 (5 bases). This CDR3 is 11 amino acids long. The V and J ends lost 6 bases and 8 bases respectively, with 8 bases between them. CDR1 is SNHLY, CDR2 FYNNEI, per germline. The CDR3 bases are TGTGCCAGCAGATATAGCGATGAGCAGTTCTTC. As protein: CASRYSDEQFF.

The chain joins TRBV9 to TRBJ2-7; the D is unclear. V lost 0 bases, J lost 6 bases, and 19 bases lay in between. Germline lookup yields CDR1 SGDLS and CDR2 YYNGEE. This CDR3 is 16 amino acids long. CDR3 loop: CASSVGSPGLGGEQYF. DNA of the CDR3: TGTGCCAGCAGCGTAGGATCGCCAGGTTTGGGTGGCGAGCAGTACTTC.

This sequence joins TRBV5-4 and TRBJ2-6; 13 bases are shared with TRBD2. The CDR3 loop spans 18 amino acids. With 4 bases clipped from V and 2 bases from J, the junction kept 6 bases outside the gene matches. Germline CDR1 is SGHNT and CDR2 is YYREEE (reference sequence). This chain's CDR3 is CASSPQLAGGPGANVLTF. The DNA of the CDR3 is TGTGCCAGCAGCCCCCAACTAGCGGGAGGGCCTGGGGCCAACGTCCTGACTTTC.

This chain uses TRBV19 with TRBJ2-3; TRBD2 agrees at 14 bases. CDR3 length: 18 residues. V lost 4 bases, J lost 2 bases, and 8 bases stayed unmatched. Germline V lookup: CDR1 LNHDA, CDR2 SQIVND (reference sequence). The CDR3: CASSTPGTSGGPTDTQYF. DNA for the CDR3: TGTGCCAGTAGTACACCCGGGACTAGCGGGGGACCCACAGATACGCAGTATTTT.

This clone was counted between two and nine times. The chain links TRBV11-2 to TRBJ1-2; the match to TRBD1 covers 8 bases. Germline-derived CDR1 and CDR2 are SGHAT and FQNNGV. The V and J ends lost 5 bases and 4 bases, in that order; junction bases with no gene match: 3. The CDR3 loop spans 13 amino acids. CDR3 loop: CASSTTGAYGYTF. CDR3 nucleotide sequence: TGTGCCAGCAGCACGACAGGGGCCTATGGCTACACCTTC.

This chain connects TRBV3-1 (or the pseudogene TRBV3-2) to TRBJ2-3; TRBD2 might be the D (6 bases). The V gene lost 1 base and the J gene lost 5 bases, with 7 bases spanning the gap. The CDR3 is 13 amino acids. Per the germline V gene, CDR1 is LGHDT and CDR2 is YNNKEL (reference sequence). The CDR3 loop is CASSQGREDTQYF. CDR3 sequence (DNA): TGTGCCAGCAGCCAAGGGCGGGAAGATACGCAGTATTTT.

This rearrangement joins TRBV10-1 to TRBJ2-1; no definite D call. The germline CDR1 and CDR2 sequences are WNHNN and SYGVQD (reference sequence). This CDR3 comprises 14 residues. With 4 bases removed from V and 6 bases from J, the gap between germline ends came to 13 bases. The CDR3 protein is CASSAQVVSNEQFF. Here the CDR3 DNA reads TGCGCCAGCAGTGCTCAGGTCGTGTCCAATGAGCAGTTCTTC.